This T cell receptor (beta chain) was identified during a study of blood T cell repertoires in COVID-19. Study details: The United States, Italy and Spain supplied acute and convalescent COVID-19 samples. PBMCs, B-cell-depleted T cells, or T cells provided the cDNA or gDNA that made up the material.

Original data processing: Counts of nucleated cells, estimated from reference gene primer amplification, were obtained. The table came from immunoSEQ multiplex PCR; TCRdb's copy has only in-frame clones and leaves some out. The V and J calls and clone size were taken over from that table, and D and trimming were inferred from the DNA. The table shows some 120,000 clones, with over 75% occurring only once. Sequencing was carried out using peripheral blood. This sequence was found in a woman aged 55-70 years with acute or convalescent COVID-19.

The CDR3 DNA follows: TGTGCCAGCAGTCGATATACAGGGGGAAAGGGCAATGAGCAGTTCTTC. This sequence encodes CASSRYTGGKGNEQFF. This sequence joins TRBV6-6 and TRBJ2-1; 8 nucleotides match TRBD1. Per germline, CDR1 MNHNY and CDR2 SVGAGI (reference sequence). CDR3 size: 16 residues. The trim removed 5 bases at V and 6 bases at J, leaving 12 bases unmatched.